This T cell receptor (beta chain) was obtained from a study of cytomegalovirus exposure and HLA in healthy donors. Whole-study findings and limits: Later analysis revealed greater clonal expansion in HLA-associated TCR beta chains than in equally common others.

About this clone itself: The antigen remains undetermined.

The primer mix had 60 Vbeta and 13 Jbeta primers. Measured with immunoSEQ multiplex PCR; TCRdb has only the in-frame clones, and not every one. The top ten clones hold about 6% of a sample with approximately 220,000 clones, about four fifths of them seen once. Germline assignment: CDR1 GTSNPN and CDR2 SVGIG (reference sequence). The CDR3 length is 17 residues. The rearrangement joins TRBV30 to TRBJ2-5, with 7 nucleotides matching TRBD2. The J call is in doubt because the DNA end fits TRBJ2-7 better. This TCR was sampled from a man in his forties in good health and CMV-seropositive. Sequencing used PBMCs. The CDR3 nucleotides are TGTGCCTGGAGTGCCCTGGGGGGGTACGACGGATCCTACGAGCAGTACTTC. Protein product: CAWSALGGYDGSYEQYF.